These 9 T cell receptor beta chains were sequenced from one sample in a study of immune evolution from preneoplasia to lung adenocarcinoma. Produced via immunoSEQ multiplex PCR; TCRdb's table is partial and in-frame only. The profile shows 4,500 to 5,000 clones, 75% to 85% of them singletons. What was sequenced was FFPE adjacent normal lung tissue. The receptors originated from a donor aged 70 or over with lung adenocarcinoma.

This clone was counted only a few times. The J gene is TRBJ2-5, the V gene TRBV4-3, with TRBD1 matching 10 bases. This CDR3 has 14 amino acids. Trimming removed 4 bases from V and 3 bases from J; junction bases left unmatched: 2. Looked up from germline, CDR1 is LGHNA and CDR2 is YSLEER. In nucleotides, the CDR3 is TGCGCCAGCAGCCCAGGGACAGGGGAAGAGACCCAGTACTTC. Translation gives CASSPGTGEETQYF.

This clone was observed once. The chain joins TRBV19 to TRBJ1-5, with a tentative D call TRBD1 (5 bases). Germline CDR1 LNHDA, CDR2 SQIVND (reference sequence). V was clipped by 5 bases and J by 1 base, with 9 bases between them. The CDR3 length is 14 residues. The CDR3 loop reads CASSARDSNQPQHF. The CDR3 nucleotides read TGTGCCAGTAGTGCCCGGGACAGCAATCAGCCCCAGCATTTT.

This clone was recorded once. The chain is built from TRBV20-1 and TRBJ1-2; possibly TRBD1 for D (5 bases). This CDR3 comprises 11 residues. Germline CDR1 DFQATT, CDR2 SNEGSKA (reference sequence). The V end lost 8 bases, the J end lost 4 bases, and 11 bases lay between the germline ends. In DNA form, the CDR3 reads TGCAGTTCTGACAGCTCCTATGGCTACACCTTC. It encodes CSSDSSYGYTF.

This clone was seen once. The chain employs TRBV19 and TRBJ1-1; 7 bases align to TRBD1. CDR3 length equals 13 residues. The V and J ends lost 10 bases and 2 bases, in that order; junction bases with no gene match: 7. Germline CDR1 is LNHDA and CDR2 is SQIVND (reference sequence). DNA of the CDR3: TGTGCCACACGGGACAGCATAAACACTGAAGCTTTCTTT. Protein: CATRDSINTEAFF.

V is TRBV6-1 and J is TRBJ1-2; D ambiguous. Trimming cost V 1 base and J 8 bases, with 8 bases left between them. The CDR3 has 12 amino acids. The germline V gene has CDR1 MNHNS and CDR2 SASEGT. The CDR3 DNA sequence: TGTGCCAGCAGTGAAGTCAAGGGCGGCTACACCTTC. Residues: CASSEVKGGYTF.

This clone was counted a single time. The CDR3 reads CASSQGSTTNEKLFF. CDR3 nucleotides: TGCGCCAGCAGCCAAGGTTCGACAACTAATGAAAAACTGTTTTTT. The rearrangement uses TRBV4-3 and TRBJ1-4; no clear D. Germline CDR1 LGHNA, CDR2 YSLEER. CDR3 length equals 15 residues. With 1 base removed from V and 0 bases from J, the gap between germline ends came to 6 bases.

Only a few counts were recorded for this clone. Here the CDR3 reads CASTGLAGGLAKNIQYF. In nucleotides, the CDR3 is TGTGCCAGCACGGGACTAGCGGGAGGTCTAGCCAAAAACATTCAGTACTTC. The chain recombines TRBV2 with TRBJ2-4, with 15 bases that match TRBD2. This CDR3 spans 17 amino acids. Germline-derived CDR1 and CDR2 are SNHLY and FYNNEI. V lost 7 bases, J lost 0 bases, and 4 bases stayed unmatched. Looking up the rest from reference TRBV2 and TRBJ2-4 gives the full variable domain: EPEVTQTPSHQVTQMGQEVILRCVPISNHLYFYWYRQILGQKVEFLVSFYNNEISEKSEIFDDQFSVERPDGSNFTLKIRSTKLEDSAMYFCASTGLAGGLAKNIQYFGAGTRLSVL.

This rearrangement joins TRBV11-2 to TRBJ2-7; 11 bases are a match to TRBD1. The V gene end was trimmed by 5 bases and the J gene end by 5 bases; junction bases not matched to a gene: 11. The CDR3 runs 16 residues. From germline, CDR1 is SGHAT and CDR2 FQNNGV. Here the CDR3 reads CASSPAGDRGFHEQYF. As DNA, the CDR3 is TGTGCCAGCAGCCCCGCCGGGGACAGGGGGTTCCACGAGCAGTACTTC.

The V gene is TRBV9, the J gene TRBJ2-5; no definite D call. The CDR3 loop spans 16 amino acids. The V gene's germline CDR1 is SGDLS and CDR2 YYNGEE. Between the trimmed V and J ends, which lost 0 bases and 0 bases, there was a span of 12 bases. The CDR3 loop is CASSVEAGWYQETQYF. In nucleotides, the CDR3 is TGTGCCAGCAGCGTAGAGGCCGGTTGGTACCAAGAGACCCAGTACTTC.